This T cell receptor (beta chain) was observed in a study of beta chain features in type 1 diabetes. Overall study results and limits: There was a moderate but significant shortening of TCRB CDR3s in all four CD4+ subsets of Type 1 diabetes patients.

What was sequenced were expressed TCRB transcripts, since all of the isolated RNA had been reverse transcribed. Repertoires were generated with immunoSEQ multiplex PCR, while TCRdb's copy carries only in-frame clones and drops some. The data contain over 600,000 clones, over 10% of them singletons. CDR3 size: 13 residues. CDR1 GTSNPN and CDR2 SVGIG come from the germline V gene (reference sequence). Deletions cut 5 bases from V and 6 bases from J, with 16 bases between. This clone was recorded only once. Its target is unknown. The sequenced material came from naive CD4+ T cells from blood. V and J are TRBV30 and TRBJ1-2; possibly TRBD1 for D (5 bases). The sequence was obtained from a man aged 25-45 years with type 1 diabetes. CDR3 amino acids: CAWHLGVEDGYTF. In DNA form, the CDR3 reads TGTGCCTGGCACCTGGGGGTAGAGGATGGCTACACCTTC.